This T cell receptor (beta chain) is from a study of identical twins. In germline, CDR1 is SGHRS, CDR2 YFSETQ. The CDR3 is made up of 15 amino acids. Trimming shortened V by 0 bases and J by 2 bases, and 9 bases separated the two germline ends. TCRdb analysed the 5' RACE reads with MiXCR anew, one entry per CDR3 protein. There are 690,000 or so distinct CDR3 sequences in the sample; 8.5% to 9.5% occur only once, and about 0.98% lies in the top ten. This clonotype was seen only a few times. The same data also contributed to another study, on yellow fever vaccine responses in identical twins.

Material: PBMCs. This rearrangement joins TRBV5-1 to TRBJ2-1; D unclear. This clonotype was obtained from a woman aged 18 to 35 in good health. DNA for the CDR3: TGCGCCAGCAGCTTGGTGGGATTTACCTACAATGAGCAGTTCTTC. Amino acid sequence: CASSLVGFTYNEQFF.